This entry is about one T cell receptor beta chain. Its antigen specificity is not known. One base away there is no much larger clone; base qualities are not given. These data belong to a study of long-term antiretroviral therapy in people with HIV (dated by TCRdb to between 2022 and 2023). Study-level background: Collection of the earliest samples took place about a decade ahead of the 2015 WHO recommendation for immediate ART, at a time when ART was typically delayed until CD4 counts fell. A retrospective serial study tested whether changes in peripheral blood TRB repertoire composition and diversity were associated with ART initiation and durable HIV suppression. A total of over 150 cryopreserved PBMC samples came from roughly 30 adults with confirmed HIV infection and were collected serially over a mean of approximately six years (range 1-12). Of the roughly 30 participants with HIV, roughly twelve were female. No cross-contamination during QIAcube processing was seen in test extractions of a monoclonal T-cell line run alongside a few dozen polyclonal samples.

Inclusion was restricted to participants for whom at least one PBMC sample before ART initiation and at least two post-ART samples were available. Treatment was received in the United States of America by all participants with HIV. Cryopreserved samples of about 0.95-10 million PBMC were thawed and washed before DNA extraction. At the time of the earliest PBMC sample for each participant with HIV, ages ranged from roughly 20 to 60 years. Each participant contributed PBMC samples from 1-4 timepoints before ART initiation and 2-8 timepoints after ART initiation, with a median of 7 samples. Serial HIV viral load, CD4+ T-cell count, ART history and demographic data were obtained for every participant. Genomic DNA was extracted from unsorted PBMC with a Qiagen kit on a QIAcube, with processing performed in batches of 12 samples. The germline V gene (reference sequence) specifies SEHNR as CDR1 and FQNEAQ as CDR2. Including cysteine and phenylalanine, the CDR3 has 14 amino acids. Just CDR3 DNA is preserved here, 42 bases in frame from base 1. Trimming takes 5 bases from V and 5 bases from J, and the germline ends sit 15 bases apart.

The immunoSEQ hsTCRB v3.0 assay was used at survey level resolution for TRB variable region sequencing. The targeted TRB sequencing depth was roughly 40,000-55,000 T-cell genomes per sample. Pooled TRB libraries were sequenced on an Illumina MiSeq with a v3 150-cycle kit. Per the original workflow: Repertoire analysis ran in R within a reproducible Nextflow workflow covering QC, data transformation and analysis. Custom analyses were implemented in LymphoSeq2, an R package for AIRR-Seq data exploration. A few samples that produced fewer than 5000 total TRB sequences were removed, so approximately 190 HIV repertoires were analyzed. Among the roughly 190 retained HIV repertoires, 55 to 60 were collected before ART initiation and approximately 130 after ART initiation. Repertoires were downsampled to 5000 TRB nucleotide sequences, and summary statistics were averaged over 100 downsampling iterations. TRB sequences were retained for analysis only if CDR3 regions of at least seven amino acids were present. Diversity was measured with a Shannon entropy-derived clonality score and the Gini coefficient. In repertoire networks, the top 5000 CDR3 amino acid sequences were linked whenever an edit distance of one separated two sequences. For TRB CDR3 amino acid sequences, GLIPH2 was used to predict antigen specificity groups and MHC restriction. Known CMV, EBV, HIV or tissue antigen associations were flagged by matching CDR3 amino acid sequences against VDJdb and McPAS-TCR. Pre-ART, post-ART and control groups were compared with Wilcoxon signed-rank tests and Holm-Bonferroni correction. TCRdb holds this immuneACCESS table with in-frame rearrangements only. Some clones are missing; in checked studies, unresolved V genes explain under half, and the rest has no known cause. V and J calls plus clone size are reproduced from that table; the DNA served to infer D and trimming. This sample holds about 25,000 clones; approximately 80% were observed only once. Together, the top ten hold approximately 15% of the sample.

The paper as a whole reports these results and caveats: A significant increase in TRB diversity was found to be associated with ART initiation, although TRB diversity was observed to remain significantly below that of transplant donor controls even after long-term ART. Inferences about post-ART repertoire changes are limited because no data were available on ART adherence, viral resistance or therapy changes. The samples span the years 2004 to 2017, and the ART regimens used may be less effective than current regimens. Narrower CDR3 length ranges were observed in HIV repertoires than in controls, and an antigen-experienced repertoire with only a slight naive shift after ART was suggested by the network structure. At every time point, the repertoire was dominated by expanded TRB clones first identified before ART initiation, although this dominance fluctuated and, in many PLHIV, declined after ART. Because cell numbers in pre-ART samples were limited, unsorted PBMC were profiled instead of sorted CD4+ and CD8+ T cells. Since PBMC availability was limited, sequencing covered only the TCR beta chain, with no alpha chain pairing.

The V and J genes are TRBV7-9 and TRBJ1-2; the D gene is possibly TRBD1, with 5 bases matching. The input for sequencing was unsorted PBMCs, taken at the start of antiretroviral therapy, before treatment. The source of this sequence is a woman younger than 30 with HIV. The CDR3 protein is CASSLSLGDYGYTF. The base sequence is TGTGCCAGCAGCCTAAGCCTGGGGGATTATGGCTACACCTTC.